The subject of this entry is one T cell receptor beta chain. No antigen is known for it. Recent acute infections and vaccinations were absent in the healthy HIV-negative adult donors. This sample was included in a study of shared clonotypes between healthy human individuals. Study information: Aged 18 to 49, the donors were two women and three men.

Study-level findings and limits: Blood was the only sampled material, and tissue repertoires likely differ.

CDR1 and CDR2 (germline): KGHSH, LQKENI. The J segment lost 0 bases and the V segment lost 4 bases, leaving 2 bases of the junction unmatched. The CDR3 is made up of 15 amino acids. Produced via immunoSEQ multiplex PCR; TCRdb's table is partial and in-frame only. The top ten hold around 12% of the sample, which has about 530,000 clones, over 75% seen once. This sequence joins TRBV18 and TRBJ2-1; 8 bases agree with TRBD2. The specimen sequenced was PBMCs. This TCR was sampled from a woman aged 35 to 49 in good health. Some clones in this sample may be carry-over from other donors' samples. CDR3 amino acids: CASSLAGSSYNEQFF. In DNA form, the CDR3 reads TGTGCCAGCTCACTAGCGGGAAGCTCCTACAATGAGCAGTTCTTC. The variable domain in full, with the rest retrieved from reference TRBV18 and TRBJ2-1, is NAGVMQNPRHLVRRRGQEARLRCSPMKGHSHVYWYRQLPEEGLKFMVYLQKENIIDESGMPKERFSAEFPKEGPSILRIQQVVRGDSAAYFCASSLAGSSYNEQFFGPGTRLTVL.